Described below is a single TCR beta chain sequence and its context. Its antigen is currently unknown. This entry comes from a study of blood T cells in healthy people across ages. Study-wide results and limits: As age increased, TCR beta diversity per million T cells fell in a roughly linear fashion.

PCR was performed a second time for about 7 to 12 cycles using a sample-barcoded 5' primer and a J-beta primer mix. MiXCR, run by TCRdb on the 5' RACE reads, gives a single entry per CDR3 protein. Of approximately 780,000 distinct CDR3 sequences in the sample, roughly 24% were seen once. This CDR3 has 17 residues. Germline lookup yields CDR1 SGHKS and CDR2 YYEKEE (reference sequence). The J segment lost 2 bases and the V segment lost 2 bases, leaving 7 bases of the junction unmatched. Roughly 10 milliliters of peripheral blood were drawn from each donor into EDTA-treated tubes. These same data were also listed under a study on T cells of mothers and their children. According to that study: Researchers put all of the extracted RNA into cDNA synthesis, using around 1.5 ug per 15 ul. Relative to unrelated pairs, biologically related mother-child dyads exhibited marginally greater, non-significant overlap.

Sample: blood. This clonotype was obtained from a boy aged 5-17 years in good health. The chain has TRBV5-5 and TRBJ2-1; 10 bases map to TRBD2. The CDR3 reads CASSFGLAVITYNEQFF. The CDR3 coding sequence is TGTGCCAGCAGCTTTGGACTAGCGGTTATTACCTACAATGAGCAGTTCTTC.